The 13 T cell receptor beta chains in this list originate from one sample, sequenced in a study of blood T cells in healthy people across ages. Then a second PCR, running about 6 to 12 cycles, was carried out with a sample-barcoded 5' primer and a J-beta primer mix. A single record per CDR3 protein comes from TCRdb applying MiXCR to the 5' RACE reads. The sample carries over 1,200,000 distinct CDR3 sequences, approximately 60% recorded once. The sequencing sample was made of blood. These receptors came from a young man in good health.

This clonotype appeared a single time. This sequence joins TRBV6-2 or TRBV6-3 and TRBJ1-1; D uncertain. CDR3 length equals 12 residues. Germline V gene data show CDR1 as MNHEY and CDR2 as SVGEGT. V was shortened by 6 bases and J by 7 bases, with 12 bases between the two germline ends. This CDR3 is CASSRESREAFF. As DNA, the CDR3 is TGTGCCAGCAGCCGGGAAAGTCGTGAAGCTTTCTTT.

The chain carries TRBV15 and TRBJ2-7; the match to TRBD2 covers 11 bases. The DNA end is more similar to TRBJ2-5, so the J call may be wrong. CDR1 is LNHNV, CDR2 YYDKDF, per germline (reference sequence). The CDR3 is 17 amino acids. The DNA for the CDR3 is TGTGCCACCAGCAGAGATCCACTAGCGGGGGATCTAAAGACCCAGTACTTC. Residues: CATSRDPLAGDLKTQYF.

As regards this clonotype: One end of the junction does not line up with germline, which may come from a read error. The CDR3 coding sequence is TGTTCCAGCACCCCCCCAACAGATACGCAGTATTTT. It yields the protein CSSTPPTDTQYF. V and J are TRBV7-9 and TRBJ2-3, with D hard to call. This CDR3 spans 12 amino acids. Germline V gene data show CDR1 as SEHNR and CDR2 as FQNEAQ (reference sequence).

J is TRBJ2-1 and V is TRBV7-9, with 10 positions matching TRBD2. This CDR3 comprises 18 residues. Trimming cost V 4 bases and J 5 bases; bases outside gene matches: 14. CDR1 is SEHNR, CDR2 FQNEAQ, per germline (reference sequence). The DNA of the CDR3 is TGTGCCAGCAGCTCTTTACCTCGGACTAGCGGAGCTGACAATGAGCAGTTCTTC. Amino acid sequence: CASSSLPRTSGADNEQFF.

This clonotype was detected once. The genes are TRBV6-2 or TRBV6-3 and TRBJ2-1, with 7 bases aligning to TRBD1. From germline, CDR1 is MNHEY and CDR2 SVGEGT. V lost 6 bases and J lost 8; bases outside the gene matches: 10. The CDR3 has 14 amino acids. The CDR3 region has the DNA TGTGCCAGCAGGCCGGGACAGATTCTCGATGAGCAGTTCTTC. It translates to CASRPGQILDEQFF.

The chain uses TRBV20-1 and TRBJ2-3; D might be TRBD2 (5 bases). Trimming cost V 2 bases and J 5 bases, with 20 bases left between them. This CDR3 contains 16 residues. Germline V gives CDR1 DFQATT, CDR2 SNEGSKA (reference sequence). The CDR3 loop is CSARLGLRIYRDTQYF. The DNA for the CDR3 is TGCAGTGCTAGACTCGGACTCAGGATATATAGAGATACGCAGTATTTT.

This clonotype occurred a few times. The chain is built from TRBV2 and TRBJ1-5; no firm D call. The V and J ends lost 4 bases and 4 bases respectively, with 17 bases between them. CDR3 size: 16 residues. Germline lookup yields CDR1 SNHLY and CDR2 FYNNEI. The CDR3 nucleotides read TGTGCCAGCAGTGCGATCGCCGCTACCCCTAATCAGCCCCAGCATTTT. The encoded protein is CASSAIAATPNQPQHF.

This clonotype came up a few times. The chain couples TRBV29-1 to TRBJ2-5; perhaps TRBD1 as D (5 bases). The CDR3 is 13 amino acids. Trimming took 7 bases from V and 2 from J, leaving 14 bases between them. CDR1 is SQVTM and CDR2 is ANQGSEA in the germline V gene. CDR3 amino acids: CSAFDSYQETQYF. As DNA, the CDR3 is TGCAGCGCTTTCGACAGTTATCAAGAGACCCAGTACTTC.

This chain joins TRBV2 and TRBJ2-1; D is undetermined. The V end was cut by 7 bases, the J end by 5 bases, with 6 bases between. The germline gives CDR1 SNHLY, CDR2 FYNNEI. CDR3 length equals 11 residues. As DNA, the CDR3 is TGTGCCAGCATGGAGAACAATGAGCAGTTCTTC. Protein product: CASMENNEQFF.

The chain has TRBV2 and TRBJ2-7, with unresolved D. Trimming left V 7 bases short and J 3 bases short, with 13 bases between. Per the germline V gene, CDR1 is SNHLY and CDR2 is FYNNEI. The CDR3 spans 13 residues. CDR3 amino acids: CASMVRNYYEQYF. The CDR3 nucleotides are TGTGCCAGCATGGTACGGAACTACTACGAGCAGTACTTC.

The V gene is TRBV20-1, the J gene TRBJ2-5, with 14 bases lining up with TRBD2. The CDR3 has 18 amino acids. J was trimmed by 0 bases and V by 6 bases; bases with no gene match: 12. CDR1 DFQATT and CDR2 SNEGSKA come from the germline V gene (reference sequence). The CDR3 DNA sequence: TGCAGTGCCGACGGACTAGCGGGAGGCCCGGCTTACCAAGAGACCCAGTACTTC. The encoded protein is CSADGLAGGPAYQETQYF.

The gene calls are TRBV5-1 and TRBJ2-3, with D unclear. Germline V CDR1 and CDR2: SGHRS, YFSETQ. Trimming pared 4 bases from V and 0 bases from J, leaving 12 bases between. This CDR3 has 15 residues. DNA for the CDR3: TGCGCCAGCAGCCTGGTTGTGGCGAGCACAGATACGCAGTATTTT. Protein: CASSLVVASTDTQYF.

This chain uses TRBV6-5 with TRBJ1-2, with 10 positions matching TRBD1. This CDR3 has 16 amino acids. Germline-derived CDR1 and CDR2 are MNHEY and SVGAGI. V trimming: 0 bases; J trimming: 6 bases; junction bases outside the gene matches: 7. CDR3 sequence reads: CASSYSQSGTGDGYTF. The CDR3 DNA follows: TGTGCCAGCAGTTACTCCCAGTCCGGGACAGGGGATGGCTACACCTTC.